This TCR beta chain was sequenced during a study of blood T cell repertoires in COVID-19. This CDR3 comprises 14 residues. Germline loops: CDR1 SGHTS, CDR2 YDEGEE. Losses at the gene ends were 2 bases for V and 5 bases for J; bases not matched to a gene: 3. Some clones are missing from TCRdb's copy, which holds only in-frame ones; the method was immunoSEQ multiplex PCR. The sample has 200,000 to 250,000 clones, roughly 84% seen once. The source of this sequence is a woman in her thirties or forties with active or convalescent COVID-19. What was sequenced was peripheral blood. This chain links TRBV5-8 with TRBJ2-3; the match to TRBD2 covers 9 bases. CDR3 in amino acids: CASSFGGGGDTQYF. The CDR3 bases are TGTGCCAGCAGCTTCGGCGGGGGGGGAGATACGCAGTATTTT.